The 17 T cell receptor beta chains in this list originate from one sample, sequenced in a study of regulatory T cells in long-lasting Graves disease. Assembly of TCR beta libraries relied on iRepertoire HTBI primers together with Arm-PCR of CDR3 regions. TCRdb reprocessed the multiplex PCR reads with MiXCR, giving one entry per CDR3 protein. The sample carries a few hundred thousand distinct CDR3 sequences, approximately 18% recorded once. Indicated time point: newly diagnosed GD, antithyroid drugs for less than 3 months. Making the TCR library involved RNA that had been extracted from PBMCs. This same sample was also taken into another study, of T cells in Graves' hyperthyroidism and ophthalmopathy.

The sequencing here drew on peripheral blood mononuclear cells (PBMCs), taken at new diagnosis, from a patient treated with antithyroid drugs. Receptor source: a woman aged 25 to 39 with Graves disease.

The sample holds many counts of this clonotype. This sequence joins TRBV28 and TRBJ2-7, with 14 bases lining up with TRBD2. Germline V gene lookup returns CDR1 MDHEN and CDR2 SYDVKM. J lost 4 bases, V lost 5 bases, and 7 bases had no gene match. The CDR3 spans 16 residues. In nucleotides, the CDR3 is TGTGCCAGCAGTCCGGGGACTAGCGGGAGTCGTTACGAGCAGTACTTC. Amino acid sequence: CASSPGTSGSRYEQYF. Looking up the rest from reference TRBV28 and TRBJ2-7 gives the full variable domain: DVKVTQSSRYLVKRTGEKVFLECVQDMDHENMFWYRQDPGLGLRLIYFSYDVKMKEKGDIPEGYSVSREKKERFSLILESASTNQTSMYLCASSPGTSGSRYEQYFGPGTRLTVT.

The chain is built from TRBV30 and TRBJ1-2, with D uncertain. Germline V gene data show CDR1 as GTSNPN and CDR2 as SVGIG (reference sequence). This CDR3 has 12 residues. CDR3 DNA sequence: TGTACCCTGAGGCCCCAAGGCTATGGCTACACCTTC. It yields the protein CTLRPQGYGYTF.

The J gene is TRBJ2-1, the V gene TRBV2; D may be TRBD1 or TRBD2 (6 bases each). The length of the CDR3 is 15 residues. Germline CDR1 is SNHLY and CDR2 is FYNNEI. V was shortened by 3 bases and J by 4 bases, with 13 bases between the two germline ends. Here the CDR3 DNA reads TGTGCCAGCAGTGAGCAGGGGCTAGCGTACAATGAGCAGTTCTTC. This encodes CASSEQGLAYNEQFF.

The V and J genes are TRBV28 and TRBJ2-1; D is possibly TRBD2 (6 bases). V was cut by 6 bases and J by 8 bases, with 11 bases left in between. This CDR3 spans 12 amino acids. Per the germline V gene, CDR1 is MDHEN and CDR2 is SYDVKM. CDR3 in amino acids: CASSPGVYEQFF. The CDR3 DNA reads TGTGCCAGCAGCCCGGGAGTCTATGAGCAGTTCTTC.

Worth noting for this clonotype: A much larger clone differs by one base, so this may be a read error. The V call is TRBV6-2 or TRBV6-3, the J call TRBJ1-2; 7 bases are a match to TRBD1. The J segment lost 4 bases and the V segment lost 5 bases, leaving 7 bases of the junction unmatched. The CDR3 has 14 amino acids. Germline assignment: CDR1 MNHEY and CDR2 SVGEGT. Here the CDR3 reads CASSMTGSFYGYTF. The CDR3 DNA reads as TGTGCCAGCAGTATGACAGGGAGCTTCTATGGCTACACCTTC.

This clonotype was counted many times. V usage is TRBV7-9 and J usage is TRBJ2-3; 14 nucleotides agree with TRBD2. The V segment lost 4 bases and the J segment 6 bases; nucleotides outside the gene matches: 9. The CDR3 contains 17 residues. CDR1 is SEHNR and CDR2 is FQNEAQ in the germline V gene (reference sequence). For the CDR3, the DNA is TGTGCCAGCAGCTCCATGACTAGCGGGGGGGCCGACGATACGCAGTATTTT. It specifies CASSSMTSGGADDTQYF. Combining the CDR3 with reference TRBV7-9 and TRBJ2-3 gives the whole variable domain DTGVSQNPRHKITKRGQNVTFRCDPISEHNRLYWYRQTLGQGPEFLTYFQNEAQLEKSRLLSDRFSAERPKGSFSTLEIQRTEQGDSAMYLCASSSMTSGGADDTQYFGPGTRLTVL.

This clonotype has at least ten counts. The chain joins TRBV3-1 to TRBJ2-5; D possibly corresponds to TRBD2 (6 bases). The V end was cut by 5 bases, the J end by 4 bases, with 20 bases between. CDR3 size: 16 residues. Looked up from germline, CDR1 is LGHDT and CDR2 is YNNKEL (reference sequence). This CDR3 reads CASSDPRGRNRETQYF. The CDR3 DNA is TGTGCCAGCAGCGATCCCCGGGGGAGAAATAGAGAGACCCAGTACTTC.

This clonotype has at least ten counts. The chain combines TRBV6-2 or TRBV6-3 with TRBJ2-3; TRBD2 is a possible D gene (5 bases). CDR1 is MNHEY, CDR2 SVGEGT, per germline. Trimming cost V 6 bases and J 0 bases, with 19 bases left between them. This CDR3 is 17 amino acids long. CDR3 region: CASSPYGGGLSTDTQYF. As DNA, the CDR3 is TGTGCCAGCAGCCCGTATGGAGGCGGCTTAAGCACAGATACGCAGTATTTT.

This clonotype occurred many times. The chain couples TRBV19 to TRBJ1-6, with 9 bases that match TRBD1. The trim removed 6 bases at V and 7 bases at J, leaving 7 bases unmatched. The CDR3 length is 15 residues. Looked up from germline, CDR1 is LNHDA and CDR2 is SQIVND (reference sequence). DNA for the CDR3: TGTGCCAGTAGAGAAACCGGGACAGGGAATTCACCCCTCCACTTT. Its protein product is CASRETGTGNSPLHF.

The CDR3 loop reads CASSPTGGDTGELFF. CDR3 sequence (DNA): TGTGCCAGCAGCCCGACAGGGGGCGACACCGGGGAGCTGTTTTTT. The chain couples TRBV7-9 to TRBJ2-2; 10 nucleotides align to TRBD1. V lost 5 bases, J lost 3 bases, and 3 bases stayed unmatched. This CDR3 is 15 amino acids long. Germline CDR1 and CDR2: SEHNR and FQNEAQ (reference sequence).

The table lists this clonotype with a few counts. The chain uses TRBV19 and TRBJ1-2; perhaps TRBD1 as D (6 bases). Germline CDR1 reads LNHDA; CDR2 reads SQIVND (reference sequence). V was clipped by 7 bases and J by 7 bases, with 16 bases between them. The CDR3 extends over 13 amino acids. The DNA for the CDR3 is TGTGCCAGTAAGAAGGAGGGGGGAGTTGGCTACACCTTC. It is translated as CASKKEGGVGYTF.

This clonotype was counted ten times or more. V usage is TRBV28 and J usage is TRBJ1-1; maybe TRBD1 (6 bases). The germline V gene encodes CDR1 MDHEN and CDR2 SYDVKM. V gave up 6 bases and J gave up 3 bases, with 14 bases separating them. The CDR3 contains 14 residues. The DNA of the CDR3 is TGTGCCAGCAGCCCAAATAGGGGGTACACTGAAGCTTTCTTT. Translation: CASSPNRGYTEAFF.

At least ten counts were recorded for this clonotype. The CDR3, as DNA: TGTGCCAGCCTTTATACGGGGTTGGGGGGGCGATACAATGAGCAGTTCTTC. Translation gives CASLYTGLGGRYNEQFF. The rearrangement joins TRBV12-3 or TRBV12-4 to TRBJ2-1, with D possibly TRBD2 on 7 matching bases. V lost 8 bases and J lost 4, with 24 bases in between. The CDR3 runs to 17 residues.

This clonotype came up many times. The chain carries TRBV5-1 and TRBJ2-7; 10 nucleotides match TRBD1. This CDR3 has 16 amino acids. Germline trimming cut 0 bases from V and 1 base from J; bases unmatched to any gene: 4. Per the germline V gene, CDR1 is SGHRS and CDR2 is YFSETQ. The CDR3 DNA is TGCGCCAGCAGCTTGGTCTGGGACAGGGGTTCCTACGAGCAGTACTTC. Its protein is CASSLVWDRGSYEQYF.

Comment on this clonotype: This probably arose from a read error, given a far larger clone one base away. The chain joins TRBV27 to TRBJ2-6; 7 bases are a match to TRBD1. The junction had 5 bases not matched to a gene; V was cut back by 5 bases and J by 1 base. CDR1 MNHEY and CDR2 SMNVEV come from the germline V gene (reference sequence). This CDR3 is built from 16 residues. The CDR3 reads CASSEKGASGANVLTF. The CDR3 DNA reads TGTGCCAGCAGTGAGAAGGGGGCTTCTGGGGCCAACGTCCTGACTTTC.

This clonotype has ten or more counts. V gene TRBV20-1 combines with J gene TRBJ2-2; 12 bases are a match to TRBD2. V lost 3 bases, J lost 3 bases, and 5 bases stayed unmatched. Germline CDR1 is DFQATT and CDR2 is SNEGSKA (reference sequence). This CDR3 region has 16 residues. The CDR3 sequence: CSASPSGGADTGELFF. In DNA, the CDR3 is TGCAGTGCTAGTCCTAGCGGGGGGGCGGACACCGGGGAGCTGTTTTTT.

This clonotype was seen ten or more times. The rearrangement uses TRBV5-6 and TRBJ1-2; D gene uncertain. There are 13 residues in the CDR3. The V end was cut by 0 bases, the J end by 8 bases, with 11 bases between. Germline V gives CDR1 SGHDT, CDR2 YYEEEE. The CDR3 is CASSLDRSGGYTF. CDR3 DNA: TGTGCCAGCAGCTTGGACAGATCGGGGGGCTACACCTTC.